These T cell receptor beta chains were read from a single sample in a study of T cells in Graves' hyperthyroidism and ophthalmopathy. MiXCR was run by TCRdb on the multiplex PCR reads, yielding one entry per CDR3 protein. This sample has 550,000 to 600,000 distinct CDR3 sequences, with more than 13% found just once. Material for sequencing was blood. These receptors were obtained from a woman younger than 30 with Graves' ophthalmopathy. Each CDR3 is given with its conserved first and last residue. Each record gives: clone size, V gene, D gene, J gene, CDR3 protein, CDR3 DNA. D genes are given only for firm matches. Not all rows give a size; the values are once, few, many and, for expanded clones, a class.

>many|TRBV10-3|TRBD2|TRBJ2-1
CAISESGAGGLDEQFF
TGTGCCATCAGTGAGTCGGGAGCGGGAGGGCTTGATGAGCAGTTCTTC
>many|TRBV29-1|.|TRBJ1-4
CSVEEFTVGRGEKLFF
TGCAGCGTTGAAGAGTTTACAGTTGGCAGGGGCGAAAAACTGTTTTTT
>many|TRBV4-1|TRBD2|TRBJ2-1
CASSQHGLATDEQFF
TGCGCCAGCAGCCAACACGGACTAGCGACCGATGAGCAGTTCTTC
>many|TRBV6-1|TRBD1|TRBJ2-7
CASSKDRGLVPTYEQYF
TGTGCCAGCAGTAAAGACAGGGGGCTAGTCCCAACCTACGAGCAGTACTTC
>many|TRBV6-1|TRBD1|TRBJ2-3
CASSPDRARTDTQYF
TGTGCCAGCAGCCCCGACAGGGCCCGCACAGATACGCAGTATTTT
>many|TRBV28|.|TRBJ2-3
CASSGAPTDTQYF
TGTGCCAGCAGTGGGGCTCCAACAGATACGCAGTATTTT
>many|TRBV28|TRBD2|TRBJ2-7
CASSLSLAGGSYEQYF
TGTGCCAGCAGTTTAAGCCTAGCGGGAGGGTCCTACGAGCAGTACTTC
>few|TRBV12-3/TRBV12-4|TRBD1|TRBJ1-1
CASSLYGEGAWTEAFF
TGTGCCAGCAGTTTATATGGCGAGGGGGCTTGGACTGAAGCTTTCTTT
>many|TRBV5-6|TRBD2|TRBJ2-2
CASSLGLADTNTGELFF
TGTGCCAGCAGCTTGGGTCTAGCGGATACGAACACCGGGGAGCTGTTTTTT
>.|TRBV19|.|TRBJ2-7
CASSIEEGQAYEQYF
TGTGCCAGTAGTATAGAAGAGGGCCAGGCCTACGAGCAGTACTTC
>few|TRBV2|.|TRBJ2-5
CASTRTKETQYF
TGTGCCAGCACGCGAACCAAAGAGACCCAGTACTTC
>many|TRBV29-1|.|TRBJ1-5
CSVAGDNNQPQHF
TGCAGCGTTGCAGGGGATAACAATCAGCCCCAGCATTTT
>many|TRBV5-1|.|TRBJ2-6
CASNPLGAYRANVLTF
TGCGCCAGTAACCCCTTGGGGGCGTACAGGGCCAACGTCCTGACTTTC
>many|TRBV6-1|TRBD1|TRBJ1-2
CASSGPTGGVEGYTF
TGTGCCAGCAGTGGGCCGACAGGGGGCGTGGAGGGCTACACCTTC
>.|TRBV9|.|TRBJ2-2
CASSDRVHTGALFF
TGTGCCAGCAGCGACAGGGTTCACACCGGGGCGCTGTTTTTT
>many|TRBV28|.|TRBJ2-7
CASSGDSLGEQYF
TGTGCCAGCAGTGGGGACTCGTTGGGCGAGCAGTACTTC
>.|TRBV7-6|.|TRBJ1-1
CASSLDFLTGGEDTEAFF
TGTGCCAGCAGCTTAGACTTTTTGACAGGTGGGGAAGACACTGAAGCTTTCTTT
>few|TRBV27|.|TRBJ2-7
CASSPRPLRLRRSTYEQYF
TGTGCCAGCAGTCCGCGGCCCCTTCGCTTGCGGCGATCGACCTACGAGCAGTACTTC
>.|TRBV4-1|.|TRBJ1-1
CASSQASQGRNTEAFF
TGCGCCAGCAGCCAAGCTTCCCAGGGCAGGAACACTGAAGCTTTCTTT
>few|TRBV4-1|.|TRBJ1-2
CASSQGERSYGYTF
TGCGCCAGCAGCCAAGGGGAGAGGAGCTATGGCTACACCTTC
>many|TRBV7-9|.|TRBJ2-5
CASSSRAHGETQYF
TGTGCCAGCAGCTCCCGGGCCCATGGAGAGACCCAGTACTTC
>few|TRBV5-1|.|TRBJ2-3
CASSYRPFLGETDTQYF
TGCGCCAGCAGCTATCGGCCCTTTTTAGGGGAGACAGATACGCAGTATTTT
>many|TRBV20-1|TRBD2|TRBJ2-1
CSANPGGNYNEQFF
TGCAGTGCCAACCCGGGGGGAAATTACAATGAGCAGTTCTTC
>many|TRBV12-3/TRBV12-4|TRBD1|TRBJ2-7
CASSPSYRGADYEQYF
TGTGCCAGCAGTCCCTCGTACAGGGGCGCAGACTACGAGCAGTACTTC
>many|TRBV11-3|TRBD1|TRBJ2-7
CASSLAGQAYEQYF
TGTGCCAGCAGCCTCGCCGGACAGGCCTACGAGCAGTACTTC
>.|TRBV19|TRBD1|TRBJ2-7
CASNRDSRSYEQYF
TGTGCCAGTAACAGGGACAGCAGGAGTTACGAGCAGTACTTC
>.|TRBV4-3|.|TRBJ2-7
CASSQESFGALAWEQYF
TGCGCCAGCAGCCAAGAAAGTTTTGGTGCGCTAGCGTGGGAGCAGTACTTC
>many|TRBV7-3|.|TRBJ2-5
CASSLKGGANPTQYF
TGTGCCAGCAGCTTAAAGGGCGGGGCAAACCCGACCCAGTACTTC
>many|TRBV6-6|TRBD1|TRBJ2-7
CASSYSMVRGTDLYEQYF
TGTGCCAGCAGTTACTCGATGGTTCGAGGGACAGACCTCTACGAGCAGTACTTC
>.|TRBV29-1|.|TRBJ1-1
CSVGCSWTTEAFF
TGCAGCGTTGGATGTTCATGGACCACTGAAGCTTTCTTT
>many|TRBV18|TRBD2|TRBJ2-7
CASSPAGGAGGYEQYF
TGTGCCAGCTCACCAGCGGGGGGAGCGGGAGGCTACGAGCAGTACTTC
>.|TRBV2|.|TRBJ2-2
CASSQGKGIPTGELLF
TGTGCCAGCAGTCAAGGGAAGGGTATTCCCACCGGGGAGCTGCTTTTT
>many|TRBV28|TRBD1|TRBJ2-1
CASTLTRTGGNEQFF
TGTGCCAGCACCCTGACCAGGACAGGGGGCAATGAGCAGTTCTTC
>many|TRBV6-5|TRBD1|TRBJ1-2
CASSYAGQSNYGYTF
TGTGCCAGCAGTTACGCGGGACAGTCTAACTATGGCTACACCTTC
>few|TRBV4-2|TRBD2|TRBJ2-2
CASSQGATSLTGELFF
TGTGCCAGCAGCCAAGGGGCGACTAGCTTAACCGGGGAGCTGTTTTTT
>many|TRBV7-9|TRBD2|TRBJ2-1
CASSPTSSEQFF
TGTGCCAGCAGCCCGACTAGCAGTGAGCAGTTCTTC
>many|TRBV28|.|TRBJ2-5
CASSWKAGGAPLAVEETQYF
TGTGCCAGCAGTTGGAAGGCAGGGGGCGCGCCACTAGCGGTAGAAGAGACCCAGTACTTC
>many|TRBV19|TRBD2|TRBJ2-7
CASKLAGGSYEQYF
TGTGCCAGCAAACTAGCGGGAGGGTCCTACGAGCAGTACTTC
>many|TRBV7-9|TRBD1|TRBJ1-2
CASSARDREGDYGYTF
TGTGCCAGCAGCGCCCGGGACAGGGAGGGTGACTATGGCTACACCTTC
>many|TRBV20-1|TRBD1|TRBJ2-3
CSAPRDRDRRQYF
TGCAGTGCTCCCCGGGACAGGGATCGTAGGCAGTATTTT
>many|TRBV2|TRBD2|TRBJ2-1
CASSLMTSGHYNEQFF
TGTGCCAGCAGCCTCATGACTAGCGGACACTACAATGAGCAGTTCTTC
>.|TRBV5-5|.|TRBJ2-7
CASSLDLLRGNEQYF
TGTGCCAGCAGCTTGGATTTGTTGAGGGGTAACGAGCAGTACTTC
>many|TRBV4-3|.|TRBJ2-3
CASSRQGGGTDTQYF
TGCGCCAGCAGCCGGCAGGGGGGAGGCACAGATACGCAGTATTTT
>few|TRBV6-1|.|TRBJ1-2
CASSYGTGRGYTF
TGTGCCAGCAGTTATGGCACAGGGCGAGGCTACACCTTC
>many|TRBV9|TRBD2|TRBJ2-5
CASSVGGLAGGETQYF
TGTGCCAGCAGCGTAGGTGGACTAGCGGGAGGAGAGACCCAGTACTTC
>many|TRBV20-1|.|TRBJ1-2
CSARDRMSNYGYTF
TGCAGTGCTAGGGATCGAATGTCTAACTATGGCTACACCTTC
>many|TRBV6-5|.|TRBJ2-5
CASSYRGRQETQYF
TGTGCCAGCAGTTACAGGGGACGGCAAGAGACCCAGTACTTC
>many|TRBV2|.|TRBJ2-7
CASTYPRDNLLYEQYF
TGTGCCAGCACTTACCCCCGGGACAACCTACTCTACGAGCAGTACTTC
>many|TRBV27|TRBD2|TRBJ2-5
CASTPSGLAGGPGETQYF
TGTGCCAGCACCCCAAGCGGACTAGCGGGAGGGCCTGGGGAGACCCAGTACTTC
>many|TRBV6-2/TRBV6-3|.|TRBJ2-7
CASRPTGSSYEQYF
TGTGCCAGCAGACCCACAGGGTCTTCCTACGAGCAGTACTTC
>many|TRBV20-1|.|TRBJ2-7
CSARDLKTSASYEQYF
TGCAGTGCTAGAGATCTCAAGACCAGCGCCTCCTACGAGCAGTACTTC
>few|TRBV19|.|TRBJ1-2
CASKGGGDYGYTF
TGTGCCAGTAAAGGGGGAGGGGACTATGGCTACACCTTC
>.|TRBV5-6|.|TRBJ2-7
CASRKTGLVEQYF
TGTGCCAGCAGGAAAACAGGGTTAGTCGAGCAGTACTTC
>few|TRBV12-3/TRBV12-4|.|TRBJ1-6
CASSTGIGNSPLHF
TGTGCCAGCAGCACAGGGATTGGCAATTCACCCCTCCACTTT
>many|TRBV27|.|TRBJ2-3
CASSLSVGNTQYF
TGTGCCAGCAGTTTATCGGTGGGGAATACGCAGTATTTT
>many|TRBV11-3|TRBD1|TRBJ1-1
CASSSGTGTMNTEAFF
TGTGCCAGCAGCTCCGGGACAGGAACCATGAACACTGAAGCTTTCTTT
>.|TRBV5-8|.|TRBJ1-1
CASSLDTMNTEAFF
TGTGCCAGCAGCTTGGACACAATGAACACTGAAGCTTTCTTT
>many|TRBV7-2|TRBD1|TRBJ1-1
CASSSRQGSSTEAFF
TGTGCCAGCAGCTCTCGACAGGGGTCGAGTACTGAAGCTTTCTTT
>many|TRBV7-9|.|TRBJ2-3
CASSLSLSTDTQYF
TGTGCCAGCAGCTTAAGCCTGAGCACAGATACGCAGTATTTT
>.|TRBV19|TRBD1|TRBJ1-2
CATTIGGTGPHYGYTF
TGTGCCACCACCATTGGAGGGACAGGGCCGCACTATGGCTACACCTTC